The TCR beta chain described here comes from a study of T cells expressing NK-cell markers. Study-wide points: Several donors likewise had their CD3+CD56-NKG2C+ fraction led by these clonotypes. Dominant NKG2C+ clonotypes made up roughly 1.0-8% of CD8+ T cells in roughly six donors. HCMV specificity of expanded NKG2C+ T cell clones remained unclear.

TCRdb reprocessed the 5' RACE reads and stores each CDR3 protein as one record, lacking DNA. The sample is made up of roughly 330 distinct CDR3 sequences, and the top ten hold less than 85% of it. By frequency, this clonotype is medium-sized. The antigen remains unidentified. The CDR3 has 15 residues. Germline values: CDR1 WNHNN, CDR2 SYGVQD (reference sequence). V usage is TRBV10-1 and J usage is TRBJ2-3. The sequencing input was blood T cells: a sorted CD56 or NKG2C T cell subset, CD4+ or CD8+ T cells, or bulk PBMC T cells (not recorded which). This clonotype originated in a woman between 18 and 69 years old in good health. The CDR3 reads CASSESGPFTDTQYF.